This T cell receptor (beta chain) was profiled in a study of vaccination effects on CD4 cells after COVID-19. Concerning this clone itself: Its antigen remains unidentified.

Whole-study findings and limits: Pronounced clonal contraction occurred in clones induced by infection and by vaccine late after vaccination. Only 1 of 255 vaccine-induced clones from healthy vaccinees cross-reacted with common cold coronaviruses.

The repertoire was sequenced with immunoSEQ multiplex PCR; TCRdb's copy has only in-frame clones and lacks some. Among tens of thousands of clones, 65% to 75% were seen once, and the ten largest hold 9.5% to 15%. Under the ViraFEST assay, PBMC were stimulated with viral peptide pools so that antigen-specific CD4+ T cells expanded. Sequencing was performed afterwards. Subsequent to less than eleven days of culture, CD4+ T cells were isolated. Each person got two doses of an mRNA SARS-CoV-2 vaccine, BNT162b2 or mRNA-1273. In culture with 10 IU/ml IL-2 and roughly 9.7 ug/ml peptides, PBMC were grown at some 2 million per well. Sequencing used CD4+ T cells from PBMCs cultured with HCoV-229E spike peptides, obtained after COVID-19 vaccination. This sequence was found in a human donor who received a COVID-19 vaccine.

CDR3 protein: CASSQVTGPYEQYF. The CDR3, as DNA: TGCGCCAGCAGCCAAGTCACAGGGCCCTACGAGCAGTACTTC. The chain couples TRBV4-1 to TRBJ2-7; the D gene is possibly TRBD1 (6 bases). The V end was cut by 1 base, the J end by 2 bases, with 9 bases between. Germline CDR1 MGHRA, CDR2 YSYEKL. CDR3 length: 14 residues.